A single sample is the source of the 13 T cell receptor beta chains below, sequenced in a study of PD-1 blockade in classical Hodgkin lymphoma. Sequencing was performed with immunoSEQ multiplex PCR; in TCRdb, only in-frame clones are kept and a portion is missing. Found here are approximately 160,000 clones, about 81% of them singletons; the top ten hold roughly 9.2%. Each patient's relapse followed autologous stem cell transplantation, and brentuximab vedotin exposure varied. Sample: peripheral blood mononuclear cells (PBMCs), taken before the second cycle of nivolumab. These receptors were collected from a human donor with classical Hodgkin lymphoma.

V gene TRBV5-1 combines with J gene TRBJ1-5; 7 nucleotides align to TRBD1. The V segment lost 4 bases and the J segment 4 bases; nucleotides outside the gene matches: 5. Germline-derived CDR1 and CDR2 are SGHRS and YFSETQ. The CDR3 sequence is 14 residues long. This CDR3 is CASSPGTENQPQHF. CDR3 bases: TGCGCCAGCAGCCCCGGGACAGAAAATCAGCCCCAGCATTTT.

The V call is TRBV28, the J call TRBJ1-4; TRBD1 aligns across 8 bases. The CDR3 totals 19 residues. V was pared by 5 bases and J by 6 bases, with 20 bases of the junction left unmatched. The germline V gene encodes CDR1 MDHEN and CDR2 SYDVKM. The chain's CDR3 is CASSPRLGWGGQGDEKLFF. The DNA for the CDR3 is TGTGCCAGCAGTCCTCGACTGGGCTGGGGCGGACAGGGTGATGAAAAACTGTTTTTT.

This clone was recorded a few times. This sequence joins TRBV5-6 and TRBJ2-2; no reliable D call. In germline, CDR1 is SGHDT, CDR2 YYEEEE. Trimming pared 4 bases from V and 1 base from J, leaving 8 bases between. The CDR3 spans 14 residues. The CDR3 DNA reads TGTGCCAGCAGCGTGTGGGGGAACACCGGGGAGCTGTTTTTT. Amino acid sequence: CASSVWGNTGELFF.

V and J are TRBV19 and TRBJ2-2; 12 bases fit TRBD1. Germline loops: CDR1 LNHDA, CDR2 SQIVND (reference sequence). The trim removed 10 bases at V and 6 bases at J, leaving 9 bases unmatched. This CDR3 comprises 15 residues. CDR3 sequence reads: CAIRPGQGAAGELFF. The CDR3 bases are TGTGCCATACGTCCGGGACAGGGGGCGGCCGGGGAGCTGTTTTTT.

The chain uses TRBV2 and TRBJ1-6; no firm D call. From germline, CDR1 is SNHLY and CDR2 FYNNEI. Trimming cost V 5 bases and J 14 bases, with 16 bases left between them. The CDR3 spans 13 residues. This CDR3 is CASSWRPPQTLHF. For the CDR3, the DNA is TGTGCCAGCAGTTGGCGGCCACCCCAGACCCTCCACTTT. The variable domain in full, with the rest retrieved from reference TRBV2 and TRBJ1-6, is EPEVTQTPSHQVTQMGQEVILRCVPISNHLYFYWYRQILGQKVEFLVSFYNNEISEKSEIFDDQFSVERPDGSNFTLKIRSTKLEDSAMYFCASSWRPPQTLHFGNGTRLTVT.

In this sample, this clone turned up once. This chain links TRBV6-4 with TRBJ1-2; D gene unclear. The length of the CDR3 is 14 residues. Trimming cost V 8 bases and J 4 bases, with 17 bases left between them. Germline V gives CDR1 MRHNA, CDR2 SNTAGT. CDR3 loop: CASRGNRQPYGYTF. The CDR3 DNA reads TGTGCCAGCCGGGGAAATCGGCAGCCCTATGGCTACACCTTC.

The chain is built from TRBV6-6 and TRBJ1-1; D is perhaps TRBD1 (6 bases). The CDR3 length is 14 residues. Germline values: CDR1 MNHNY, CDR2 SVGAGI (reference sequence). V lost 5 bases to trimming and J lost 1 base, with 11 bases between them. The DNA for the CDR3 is TGTGCCAGCAGTCCGGGGACACAGAACACTGAAGCTTTCTTT. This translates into CASSPGTQNTEAFF.

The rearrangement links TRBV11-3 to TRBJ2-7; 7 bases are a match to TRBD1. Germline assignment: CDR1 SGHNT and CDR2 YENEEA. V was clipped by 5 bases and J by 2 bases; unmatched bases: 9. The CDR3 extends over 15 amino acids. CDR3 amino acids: CASSPTTGDPYEQYF. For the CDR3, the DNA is TGTGCCAGCAGCCCTACCACAGGGGACCCCTACGAGCAGTACTTC.

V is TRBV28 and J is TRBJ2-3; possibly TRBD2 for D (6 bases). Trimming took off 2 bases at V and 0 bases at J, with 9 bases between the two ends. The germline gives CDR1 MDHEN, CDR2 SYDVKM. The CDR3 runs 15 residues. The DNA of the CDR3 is TGTGCCAGCAGTTTAGGGGGACTGAGCACAGATACGCAGTATTTT. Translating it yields CASSLGGLSTDTQYF.

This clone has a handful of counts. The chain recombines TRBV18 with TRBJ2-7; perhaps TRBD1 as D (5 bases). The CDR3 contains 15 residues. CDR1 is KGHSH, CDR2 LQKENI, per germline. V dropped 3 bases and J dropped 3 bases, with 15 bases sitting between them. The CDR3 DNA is TGTGCCAGCTCACCTCAGGGCGATGCATACTACGAGCAGTACTTC. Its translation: CASSPQGDAYYEQYF.

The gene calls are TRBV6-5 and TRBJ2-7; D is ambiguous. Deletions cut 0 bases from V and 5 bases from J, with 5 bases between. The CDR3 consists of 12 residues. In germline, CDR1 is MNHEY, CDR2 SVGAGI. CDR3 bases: TGTGCCAGCAGTTACTCTGGGGACGAGCAGTACTTC. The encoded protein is CASSYSGDEQYF.

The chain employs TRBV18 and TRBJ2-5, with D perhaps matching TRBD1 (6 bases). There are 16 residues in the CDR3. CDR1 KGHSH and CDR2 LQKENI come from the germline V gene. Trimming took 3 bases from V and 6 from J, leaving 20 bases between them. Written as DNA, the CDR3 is TGTGCCAGCTCACCGGTAGGAACAGGGAACGTAAAGACCCAGTACTTC. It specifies CASSPVGTGNVKTQYF.

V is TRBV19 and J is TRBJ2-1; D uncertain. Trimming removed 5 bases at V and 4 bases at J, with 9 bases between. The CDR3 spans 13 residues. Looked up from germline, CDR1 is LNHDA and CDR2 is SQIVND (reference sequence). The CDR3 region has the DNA TGTGCCAGTAGTCGGGCTACATACAATGAGCAGTTCTTC. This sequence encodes CASSRATYNEQFF.